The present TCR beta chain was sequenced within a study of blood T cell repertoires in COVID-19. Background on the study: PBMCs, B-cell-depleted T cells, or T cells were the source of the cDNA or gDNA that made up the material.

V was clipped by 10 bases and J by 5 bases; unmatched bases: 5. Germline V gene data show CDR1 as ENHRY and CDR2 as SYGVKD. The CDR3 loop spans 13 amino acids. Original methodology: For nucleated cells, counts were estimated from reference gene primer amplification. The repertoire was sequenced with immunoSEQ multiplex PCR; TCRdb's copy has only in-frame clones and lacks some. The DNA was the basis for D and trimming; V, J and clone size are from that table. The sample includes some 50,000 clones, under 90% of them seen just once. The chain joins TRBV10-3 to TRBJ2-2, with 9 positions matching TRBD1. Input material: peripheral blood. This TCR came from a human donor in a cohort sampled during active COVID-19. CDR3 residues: CATDGTGTGELFF. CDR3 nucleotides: TGTGCCACCGATGGGACAGGGACCGGGGAGCTGTTTTTT.